This TCR beta chain originates from a study of T cells in women clearing cervical HPV infection. Study-wide points: Richness differences could reflect unmeasured T-cell content per sample.

Method: immunoSEQ multiplex PCR; TCRdb's copy keeps in-frame clones and lacks some. The repertoire table contains fewer than 30,000 clones. Regarding this clone: Its antigen is unknown.

The TCR comes from a woman between 18 and 70 years old with a cervical HPV16 infection that either progressed to CIN3+ or cleared (not recorded which). Sample: blood buffy coat.

CDR3 sequence: CASSPFVTSGATDTQYF. CDR3 DNA, as far as it was read: TGCGCCAGCAGCCCCTTTGTGACTAGCGGGGCCACAGATACG. The gene calls are TRBV5-1 and TRBJ2-3, with 11 nucleotides matching TRBD2. The read comes to an end 3 residues before the CDR3 does, leaving the germline J gene to fill in the end. CDR3 length equals 17 residues. Germline V gene lookup returns CDR1 SGHRS and CDR2 YFSETQ. With 4 bases clipped from V and 2 bases from J, the junction kept 9 bases outside the gene matches.